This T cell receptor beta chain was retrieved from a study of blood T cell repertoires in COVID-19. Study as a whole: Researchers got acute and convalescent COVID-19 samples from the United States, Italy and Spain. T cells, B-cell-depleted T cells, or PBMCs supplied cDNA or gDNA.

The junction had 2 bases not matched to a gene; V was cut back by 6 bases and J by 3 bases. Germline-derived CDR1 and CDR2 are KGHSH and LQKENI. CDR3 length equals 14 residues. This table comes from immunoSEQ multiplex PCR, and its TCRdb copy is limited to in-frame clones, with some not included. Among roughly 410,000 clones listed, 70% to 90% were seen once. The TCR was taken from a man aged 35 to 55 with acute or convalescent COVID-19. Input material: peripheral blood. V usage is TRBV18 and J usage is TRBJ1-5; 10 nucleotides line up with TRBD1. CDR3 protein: CASSGTGDNQPQHF. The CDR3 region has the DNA TGTGCCAGCTCCGGGACAGGGGACAATCAGCCCCAGCATTTT.